Listed below are T cell receptor beta chains from one sample, sequenced in a study of T cell responses to AZD1222 COVID-19 vaccine. The assay was immunoSEQ multiplex PCR, and TCRdb's table has in-frame clones only and misses some. The sample lists roughly 93,000 clones; 80% to 90% were seen once. The material was peripheral blood, obtained on day 0 of AZD1222 vaccination. Receptors were obtained from an adult in good health. Both conserved end residues are part of each CDR3. A D gene is named only where the DNA matches it firmly. Clone size is shown for a subset of rows, as once, few, many or a class of expanded clone.

CASSLGGPAYNEQFF	TGCGCCAGCAGCTTGGGTGGGCCAGCCTACAATGAGCAGTTCTTC	.	TRBV5-1	TRBJ2-1	.
CASSLGSGTQFEAFF	TGTGCCAGCAGCTTAGGATCAGGGACACAGTTTGAAGCTTTCTTT	.	TRBV7-2	TRBJ1-1	.
CASSASWTSGGKIEQFF	TGTGCCAGCAGTGCCTCCTGGACTAGCGGGGGGAAGATTGAGCAGTTCTTC	once	TRBV6-1	TRBJ2-1	TRBD2
CASNPYNTEAFF	TGTGCCAGCAACCCATACAACACTGAAGCTTTCTTT	.	TRBV6-6	TRBJ1-1	.
CASSEQGSLNEQYF	TGCGCCAGCAGTGAACAGGGCTCACTTAACGAGCAGTACTTC	.	TRBV10-2	TRBJ2-7	.
CATSSGGATDTQYF	TGTGCCACCAGTTCCGGGGGGGCTACAGATACGCAGTATTTT	.	TRBV24-1	TRBJ2-3	TRBD2
CASSLAVLADTQYF	TGCGCCAGCAGTCTAGCAGTATTAGCAGATACGCAGTATTTT	.	TRBV4-3	TRBJ2-3	.
CASSSPEAYEQYF	TGCGCCAGCAGCTCCCCGGAGGCTTACGAGCAGTACTTC	once	TRBV5-1	TRBJ2-7	.
CASSLAHGTSYEQYF	TGTGCCAGCAGCTTGGCCCACGGGACCTCCTACGAGCAGTACTTC	.	TRBV5-4	TRBJ2-7	.
CASSPRGTGSFWANGYTF	TGTGCCAGCAGCCCCCGCGGGACAGGGAGTTTTTGGGCGAATGGCTACACCTTC	few	TRBV3-1/TRBV3-2	TRBJ1-2	TRBD1
CASSGLAGAQETQYF	TGTGCCAGTAGTGGACTAGCGGGGGCACAAGAGACCCAGTACTTC	once	TRBV19	TRBJ2-5	TRBD2
CASAPVVAETQYF	TGTGCCAGCGCCCCCGTGGTGGCCGAGACCCAGTACTTC	.	TRBV3-1/TRBV3-2	TRBJ2-5	.
CASSPERGDSSSYNEQFF	TGTGCCAGCTCACCAGAGCGGGGGGATTCGAGCTCCTACAATGAGCAGTTCTTC	.	TRBV18	TRBJ2-1	TRBD2
CATGREGEGTEAFF	TGTGCCACCGGTAGGGAAGGGGAGGGCACTGAAGCTTTCTTT	.	TRBV15	TRBJ1-1	.
CASSQNLGYTEAFF	TGTGCCAGCAGCCAGAATTTAGGCTACACTGAAGCTTTCTTT	.	TRBV4-2	TRBJ1-1	.
CATSSRLSGSEQYF	TGTGCCACCAGCTCCCGCCTCTCGGGGTCGGAGCAGTACTTC	.	TRBV15	TRBJ2-7	.
CASRVGGRYEQYF	TGTGCCAGCAGAGTAGGGGGACGATACGAGCAGTACTTC	.	TRBV5-6	TRBJ2-7	.
CASSDGGGIREKLFF	TGTGCCAGCAGTGATGGAGGGGGTATCCGTGAAAAACTGTTTTTT	.	TRBV25-1	TRBJ1-4	.
CASSQEVGDGYTF	TGCGCCAGCAGCCAAGAAGTCGGGGATGGCTACACCTTC	.	TRBV4-3	TRBJ1-2	.
CSASPSGGSKNIQYF	TGCAGTGCTAGTCCAAGCGGGGGCTCCAAAAACATTCAGTACTTC	.	TRBV20-1	TRBJ2-4	TRBD2
CASSQELAGPTDTQYF	TGCGCCAGCAGCCAAGAGCTAGCGGGGCCTACAGATACGCAGTATTTT	.	TRBV4-3	TRBJ2-3	TRBD2
CASSDTSGGSYEQYF	TGTGCCAGCAGCGATACTAGCGGGGGGTCCTACGAGCAGTACTTC	.	TRBV13	TRBJ2-7	TRBD2
CASSERAGALGNTIYF	TGTGCCAGCAGTGAACGTGCGGGGGCCCTTGGAAACACCATATATTTT	once	TRBV6-1	TRBJ1-3	.
CASSEGQGPYGYTF	TGTGCCAGCAGTGAAGGACAGGGTCCCTATGGCTACACCTTC	.	TRBV2	TRBJ1-2	TRBD1
CASSVESGGAPKNIQYF	TGTGCCAGCAGCGTAGAGAGCGGGGGGGCCCCCAAAAACATTCAGTACTTC	once	TRBV9	TRBJ2-4	TRBD2
CASSSGTGDARNQPQHF	TGTGCCAGCAGCTCTGGGACAGGCGACGCCCGCAATCAGCCCCAGCATTTT	.	TRBV5-6	TRBJ1-5	TRBD1
CASSQIRLGQPYEQYF	TGCGCCAGCAGTCAAATCCGCCTTGGGCAACCCTACGAGCAGTACTTC	.	TRBV23-1	TRBJ2-7	.
CASSPRSGSTYNEQFF	TGTGCCAGCAGCCCCCGATCAGGCAGTACGTACAATGAGCAGTTCTTC	few	TRBV5-4	TRBJ2-1	.
CASSYGTLKQYF	TGTGCCAGCAGCTACGGGACGCTTAAGCAGTATTTT	.	TRBV11-2	TRBJ2-3	.
CAWSEGQGVYGYTF	TGTGCCTGGAGTGAGGGACAGGGGGTCTATGGCTACACCTTC	.	TRBV30	TRBJ1-2	TRBD1
CASSPNADQPQHF	TGTGCCAGCTCACCAAACGCGGATCAGCCCCAGCATTTT	.	TRBV18	TRBJ1-5	.
CASSSPETSIEQFF	TGTGCCAGCAGCTCACCCGAGACTAGCATTGAGCAGTTCTTC	.	TRBV7-2	TRBJ2-1	TRBD2
CASSVVSTNNEQFF	TGTGCCAGCAGCGTAGTATCGACCAACAATGAGCAGTTCTTC	.	TRBV9	TRBJ2-1	.
CSVEGLSWDRTRYEQYF	TGCAGCGTTGAAGGCCTAAGCTGGGACAGGACCCGCTACGAGCAGTACTTC	.	TRBV29-1	TRBJ2-7	TRBD1
CASRSTGADPYGYTF	TGTGCCAGCAGATCGACAGGGGCGGACCCCTATGGCTACACCTTC	.	TRBV7-9	TRBJ1-2	TRBD1
CASSPGEGKAFF	TGTGCCAGCTCACCCGGCGAGGGCAAGGCTTTCTTT	few	TRBV18	TRBJ1-1	.
CASSEDSYSGANVLTF	TGTGCCAGCAGCGAGGACAGCTACTCTGGGGCCAACGTCCTGACTTTC	.	TRBV5-5	TRBJ2-6	.
CASSLGQGRAFF	TGCGCCAGCAGCTTGGGACAGGGAAGGGCTTTCTTT	.	TRBV5-1	TRBJ1-1	TRBD1
CAWSPGGSHEQYF	TGTGCCTGGAGTCCCGGGGGCAGTCACGAGCAGTACTTC	.	TRBV30	TRBJ2-7	.
CASSPRDRASYEQYF	TGTGCCAGCTCACCCCGGGACAGGGCGTCCTACGAGCAGTACTTC	.	TRBV18	TRBJ2-7	TRBD1
CASSEPGQNNQPQHF	TGTGCCAGCAGTGAACCCGGACAGAACAATCAGCCCCAGCATTTT	.	TRBV2	TRBJ1-5	.
CASSRPPGELFF	TGTGCCAGCAGTCGGCCCCCCGGGGAGCTGTTTTTT	.	TRBV25-1	TRBJ2-2	.
CAWKATPQFRHIAAFF	TGTGCCTGGAAAGCCACCCCTCAGTTCAGACACATCGCGGCTTTCTTT	.	TRBV30	TRBJ1-1	.
CASNRGRSDEKLFF	TGTGCCAGCAACCGGGGGCGGTCGGATGAAAAACTGTTTTTT	.	TRBV3-1/TRBV3-2	TRBJ1-4	.
CSARDAYEQFF	TGCAGTGCTAGAGATGCCTATGAGCAGTTCTTC	.	TRBV20-1	TRBJ2-1	.
CASSLFGTAEKLFF	TGTGCCAGCAGTTTATTCGGCACAGCAGAAAAACTGTTTTTT	.	TRBV27	TRBJ1-4	.
CARMGLGGGYTF	TGTGCCAGGATGGGACTAGGCGGTGGCTACACCTTC	.	TRBV2	TRBJ1-2	.
CASSVFHRFRGETQYF	TGTGCCAGCAGTGTTTTTCACAGGTTCAGGGGGGAGACCCAGTACTTC	.	TRBV2	TRBJ2-5	TRBD1
CASSEDSNTEAFF	TGTGCTAGCAGCGAGGACAGCAACACTGAAGCTTTCTTT	.	TRBV7-7	TRBJ1-1	.
CASSQARLTGVGYTF	TGCGCCAGCAGCCAAGCGCGTCTGACGGGGGTAGGCTACACCTTC	.	TRBV4-3	TRBJ1-2	.
CASRTRDIHFPGANVLTF	TGTGCCAGCAGAACCCGGGACATCCACTTCCCTGGGGCCAACGTCCTGACTTTC	.	TRBV7-9	TRBJ2-6	.
CASSPQTETFELNTEAFF	TGTGCCAGCAGCCCCCAGACAGAGACGTTCGAGCTAAACACTGAAGCTTTCTTT	.	TRBV4-2	TRBJ1-1	.
CASSLDRGLGEKLFF	TGTGCCAGCAGCCTCGACAGGGGACTGGGTGAAAAACTGTTTTTT	.	TRBV9	TRBJ1-4	TRBD1
CASSLRRQGPRRGYTF	TGTGCCAGCAGCCTTAGAAGACAGGGCCCTCGGAGAGGCTACACCTTC	.	TRBV5-6	TRBJ1-2	TRBD1
CASSLNQNEQYF	TGCGCCAGCAGCTTAAACCAGAACGAGCAGTACTTC	few	TRBV5-1	TRBJ2-7	.